Shown below are 19 T cell receptor beta chains from a single sample sequenced in a study of cytomegalovirus exposure and HLA in healthy donors. The PCR ran on 60 Vbeta and 13 Jbeta primers. The repertoire was sequenced with immunoSEQ multiplex PCR; TCRdb's copy has only in-frame clones and lacks some. The table includes about 82,000 clones, around 79% detected once. Material for sequencing was PBMCs. These receptors all come from a human donor in good health.

The chain carries TRBV7-9 and TRBJ1-1; D remains unclear. CDR3 length: 13 residues. Germline CDR1 reads SEHNR; CDR2 reads FQNEAQ (reference sequence). The ends were cut back, 3 bases at V and 5 bases at J, with 10 bases in the middle. The CDR3 here is CASSFSGDTEAFF. CDR3 sequence (DNA): TGTGCCAGCAGCTTCTCCGGGGATACTGAAGCTTTCTTT.

CDR3 bases: TGTGCCAGCAGCTTAGGTGCAGGGATGACTAATGAAAAACTGTTTTTT. Protein: CASSLGAGMTNEKLFF. The V gene is TRBV7-6, the J gene TRBJ1-4, with a tentative D call TRBD1 (5 bases). The CDR3 has 16 amino acids. Per germline, CDR1 SGHVS and CDR2 FNYEAQ. Trimming pared 1 base from V and 2 bases from J, leaving 11 bases between.

A note on this clone: Given a much more abundant clone one base away, this may be a read error. The chain has TRBV7-8 and TRBJ1-1; no reliable D call. Trimming pared 0 bases from V and 1 base from J, leaving 3 bases between. The length of the CDR3 is 13 residues. Germline values: CDR1 SGHVS, CDR2 FQNEAQ. The chain's CDR3 is CASSLAANTEAFF. Here the CDR3 DNA reads TGTGCCAGCAGCTTAGCGGCGAACACTGAAGCTTTCTTT.

Note on this clone: Other DNA variants within this sample encode the same CDR3. The gene calls are TRBV7-2 and TRBJ2-3; 11 bases match TRBD2. The V segment lost 2 bases and the J segment 4 bases; nucleotides outside the gene matches: 5. Germline V gene lookup returns CDR1 SGHTA and CDR2 FQGNSA. The length of the CDR3 is 16 residues. In DNA, the CDR3 is TGTGCCAGCAGCTTACTAGCGGGGGGCCTGGCAGATACGCAGTATTTT. It is translated as CASSLLAGGLADTQYF. The full variable domain, completed using reference TRBV7-2 and TRBJ2-3, is GAGVSQSPSNKVTEKGKDVELRCDPISGHTALYWYRQSLGQGLEFLIYFQGNSAPDKSGLPSDRFSAERTGGSVSTLTIQRTQQEDSAVYLCASSLLAGGLADTQYFGPGTRLTVL.

This clone came up many times. The chain combines TRBV7-9 with TRBJ2-3; tentatively, D is TRBD2 (5 bases). The V gene's germline CDR1 is SEHNR and CDR2 FQNEAQ (reference sequence). The V end was cut by 5 bases, the J end by 5 bases, with 17 bases between. The CDR3 is made up of 15 amino acids. In nucleotides, the CDR3 is TGTGCCAGCAGCCCCCTCCCGCCGAGCGGAGATACGCAGTATTTT. Encoded protein: CASSPLPPSGDTQYF.

Only one count was recorded for this clone. The CDR3 protein is CASSRKMTGPLHF. The DNA of the CDR3 is TGTGCCAGCAGCCGGAAAATGACAGGGCCCCTCCACTTT. The V and J genes are TRBV9 and TRBJ1-6, with 7 bases that match TRBD1. Germline V CDR1 and CDR2: SGDLS, YYNGEE. Trimming cost V 4 bases and J 13 bases; bases outside gene matches: 8. The CDR3 totals 13 residues.

As concerns this clone: A junction boundary mismatches the germline segment, possibly from a read error. This chain joins TRBV19 and TRBJ1-6; 11 positions agree with TRBD1. This CDR3 is 16 amino acids long. Germline CDR1 LNHDA, CDR2 SQIVND (reference sequence). The CDR3 sequence is CASSTARTGGNSPLNF. The CDR3 DNA reads as TGTGCCAGTAGTACGGCTAGGACAGGGGGCAATTCACCCCTCAACTTT.

V gene TRBV5-1 combines with J gene TRBJ2-7; TRBD1 aligns across 9 bases. This CDR3 spans 14 amino acids. Per the germline V gene, CDR1 is SGHRS and CDR2 is YFSETQ. Unmatched junction bases numbered 3, after V lost 0 bases and J lost 5 bases. CDR3 sequence: CASSLGGQGNEQYF. In nucleotides, the CDR3 is TGCGCCAGCAGCTTGGGGGGACAGGGTAACGAGCAGTACTTC.

Comment on this clone: This specimen includes other DNA sequences encoding the same CDR3. V and J are TRBV5-6 and TRBJ1-1; no clear D gene. Trimming left V 3 bases short and J 1 base short, with 7 bases between. The CDR3 has 13 amino acids. CDR1 and CDR2 from the germline V gene are SGHDT and YYEEEE. This CDR3 is CASSSPRNTEAFF. The CDR3 nucleotides are TGTGCCAGCAGCTCGCCGAGGAACACTGAAGCTTTCTTT.

The chain recombines TRBV7-7 with TRBJ2-7; 9 bases align to TRBD1. Looked up from germline, CDR1 is SSHAT and CDR2 is FNYEAQ (reference sequence). The CDR3 runs to 16 residues. J lost 0 bases, V lost 10 bases, and 13 bases had no gene match. CDR3 in amino acids: CAKGGQGLISSYEQYF. CDR3 nucleotide sequence: TGTGCCAAAGGGGGACAGGGCCTTATTAGCTCCTACGAGCAGTACTTC.

V usage is TRBV27 and J usage is TRBJ1-2; 7 nucleotides agree with TRBD1. This CDR3 spans 13 amino acids. Per germline, CDR1 MNHEY and CDR2 SMNVEV (reference sequence). The trim removed 3 bases at V and 8 bases at J, leaving 6 bases unmatched. The CDR3 nucleotides read TGTGCCAGCAGTTTTAGACAGGGAGGAGGCTACACCTTC. This translates into CASSFRQGGGYTF.

The chain employs TRBV7-8 and TRBJ1-1; 7 bases agree with TRBD1. CDR3 length: 15 amino acids. The germline CDR1 and CDR2 sequences are SGHVS and FQNEAQ. V lost 1 base to trimming and J lost 4 bases; unmatched junction nucleotides: 6. CDR3 sequence reads: CASSLEIGGGTEAFF. CDR3 bases: TGTGCCAGCAGCTTAGAAATAGGGGGCGGCACTGAAGCTTTCTTT.

The chain couples TRBV27 to TRBJ2-5; the match to TRBD1 covers 9 bases. This CDR3 contains 17 residues. CDR1 MNHEY and CDR2 SMNVEV come from the germline V gene (reference sequence). V was pared by 4 bases and J by 4 bases, with 13 bases of the junction left unmatched. This CDR3 reads CASSSLRPGQGGETQYF. CDR3 nucleotide sequence: TGTGCCAGCAGTTCCCTACGTCCGGGACAGGGAGGAGAGACCCAGTACTTC.

Notes on this clone: The junction departs from the called germline gene at one end, perhaps through a read error. The sample carries other DNA sequences with the same CDR3. The chain couples TRBV7-2 to TRBJ1-5, with TRBD1 as a possible D gene (6 bases). This CDR3 has 15 residues. From germline, CDR1 is SGHTA and CDR2 FQGNSA. The CDR3 nucleotides are TGTGCCAGCAGCTCCACCAGGGGACGCAATCAGCCTCAGCATTTT. Translated, it gives CASSSTRGRNQPQHF.

V and J are TRBV7-2 and TRBJ1-1; no clear D gene. The V and J ends lost 5 bases and 0 bases respectively, with 10 bases between them. Looked up from germline, CDR1 is SGHTA and CDR2 is FQGNSA. This CDR3 has 14 amino acids. This CDR3 reads CASSRTGMNTEAFF. CDR3 nucleotides: TGTGCCAGCAGCCGGACGGGGATGAACACTGAAGCTTTCTTT.

The V and J genes are TRBV10-3 and TRBJ2-7, with 7 bases matching TRBD1. The germline V gene encodes CDR1 ENHRY and CDR2 SYGVKD. J lost 0 bases, V lost 5 bases, and 4 bases had no gene match. The CDR3 length is 14 residues. The CDR3 reads CAISPGQTSYEQYF. In nucleotides, the CDR3 is TGTGCCATCAGTCCGGGACAGACCTCCTACGAGCAGTACTTC.

The chain couples TRBV29-1 to TRBJ2-7; 7 bases align to TRBD1. J was trimmed by 2 bases and V by 7 bases; bases with no gene match: 5. Per the germline V gene, CDR1 is SQVTM and CDR2 is ANQGSEA. This CDR3 is built from 12 residues. CDR3 nucleotide sequence: TGCAGCGCCGGACAGGCCGCCTACGAGCAGTACTTC. It yields the protein CSAGQAAYEQYF.

The genes are TRBV6-1 and TRBJ2-7; 9 bases fit TRBD2. Germline CDR1 and CDR2: MNHNS and SASEGT. With V trimmed by 5 bases and J by 4 bases, 6 bases remained unmatched. This CDR3 is built from 14 residues. This CDR3 is CASSLAGGLYEQYF. The CDR3 region has the DNA TGTGCCAGCAGTCTGGCGGGGGGGCTGTACGAGCAGTACTTC.

This chain joins TRBV27 and TRBJ2-7; D perhaps matches TRBD1 (6 bases). Trimming cost V 4 bases and J 2 bases, with 18 bases left between them. Per germline, CDR1 MNHEY and CDR2 SMNVEV (reference sequence). CDR3 size: 16 residues. The CDR3 sequence: CASSYHQQGSAYEQYF. The CDR3 bases are TGTGCCAGCAGTTACCATCAACAGGGTTCAGCCTACGAGCAGTACTTC.